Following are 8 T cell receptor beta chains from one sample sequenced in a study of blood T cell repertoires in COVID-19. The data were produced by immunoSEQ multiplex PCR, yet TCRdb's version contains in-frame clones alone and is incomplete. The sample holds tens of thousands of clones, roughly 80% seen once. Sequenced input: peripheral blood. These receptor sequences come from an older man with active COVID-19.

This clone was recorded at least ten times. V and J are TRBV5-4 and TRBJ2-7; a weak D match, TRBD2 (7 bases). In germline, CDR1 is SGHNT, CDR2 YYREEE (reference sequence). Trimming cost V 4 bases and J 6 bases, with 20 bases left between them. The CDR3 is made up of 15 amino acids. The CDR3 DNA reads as TGTGCCAGCAGCCTAGGGGGGGAGGCCAGGGCCGAGCAGTACTTC. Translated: CASSLGGEARAEQYF.

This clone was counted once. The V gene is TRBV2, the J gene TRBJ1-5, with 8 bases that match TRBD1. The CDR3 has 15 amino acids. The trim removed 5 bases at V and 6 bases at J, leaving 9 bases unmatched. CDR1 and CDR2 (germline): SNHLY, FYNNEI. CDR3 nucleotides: TGTGCCAGCAGTCCAGACAGGGGAAGGGGTCAGCCCCAGCATTTT. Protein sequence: CASSPDRGRGQPQHF. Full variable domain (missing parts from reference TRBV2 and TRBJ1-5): EPEVTQTPSHQVTQMGQEVILRCVPISNHLYFYWYRQILGQKVEFLVSFYNNEISEKSEIFDDQFSVERPDGSNFTLKIRSTKLEDSAMYFCASSPDRGRGQPQHFGDGTRLSIL.

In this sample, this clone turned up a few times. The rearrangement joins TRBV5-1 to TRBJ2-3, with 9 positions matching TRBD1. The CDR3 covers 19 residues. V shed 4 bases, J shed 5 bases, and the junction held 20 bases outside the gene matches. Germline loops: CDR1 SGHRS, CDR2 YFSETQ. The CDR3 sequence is CASSAGQGNLVRSGDTQYF. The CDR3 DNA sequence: TGCGCCAGCAGCGCGGGACAGGGTAATCTCGTGAGGAGTGGAGATACGCAGTATTTT.

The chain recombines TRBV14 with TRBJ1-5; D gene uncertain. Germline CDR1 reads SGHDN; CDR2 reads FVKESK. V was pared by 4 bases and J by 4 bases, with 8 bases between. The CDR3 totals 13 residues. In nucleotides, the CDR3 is TGTGCCAGCAGCCTGACGGGAAATCAGCCCCAGCATTTT. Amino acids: CASSLTGNQPQHF.

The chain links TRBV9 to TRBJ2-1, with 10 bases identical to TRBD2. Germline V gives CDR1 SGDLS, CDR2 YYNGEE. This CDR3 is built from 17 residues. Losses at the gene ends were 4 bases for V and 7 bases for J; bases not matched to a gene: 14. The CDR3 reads CASSTRGSSGSRNEQFF. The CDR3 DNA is TGTGCCAGCAGCACCCGAGGGTCTAGCGGGAGTAGGAATGAGCAGTTCTTC. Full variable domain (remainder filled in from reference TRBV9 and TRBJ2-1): DSGVTQTPKHLITATGQRVTLRCSPRSGDLSVYWYQQSLDQGLQFLIQYYNGEERAKGNILERFSAQQFPDLHSELNLSSLELGDSALYFCASSTRGSSGSRNEQFFGPGTRLTVL.

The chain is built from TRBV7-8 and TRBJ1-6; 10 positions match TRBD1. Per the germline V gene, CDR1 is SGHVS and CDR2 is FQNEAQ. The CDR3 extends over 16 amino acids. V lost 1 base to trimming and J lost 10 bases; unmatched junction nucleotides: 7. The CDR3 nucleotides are TGTGCCAGCAGCTTAGTTGCCCGGGACAGGGGCTCACCCCTCCACTTT. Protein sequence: CASSLVARDRGSPLHF. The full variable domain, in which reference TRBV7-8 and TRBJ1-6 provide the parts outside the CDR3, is GAGVSQSPRYKVAKRGQDVALRCDPISGHVSLFWYQQALGQGPEFLTYFQNEAQLDKSGLPSDRFFAERPEGSVSTLKIQRTQQEDSAVYLCASSLVARDRGSPLHFGNGTRLTVT.

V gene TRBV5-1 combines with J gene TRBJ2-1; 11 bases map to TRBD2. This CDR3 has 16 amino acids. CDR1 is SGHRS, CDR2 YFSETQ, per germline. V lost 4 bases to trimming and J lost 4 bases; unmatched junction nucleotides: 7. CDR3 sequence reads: CASSRQGTSGYNEQFF. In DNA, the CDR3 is TGCGCCAGCAGCCGCCAAGGGACTAGCGGTTACAATGAGCAGTTCTTC.

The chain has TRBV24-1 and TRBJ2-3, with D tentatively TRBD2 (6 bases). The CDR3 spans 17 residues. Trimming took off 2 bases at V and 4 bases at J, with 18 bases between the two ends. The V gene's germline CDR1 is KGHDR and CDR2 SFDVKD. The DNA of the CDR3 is TGTGCCACCAGTGATTCTAAGACTAGAGGGGTTCCAGATACGCAGTATTTT. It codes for CATSDSKTRGVPDTQYF.